The clone carrying this T cell receptor (beta chain) was found a few times. What it binds is unknown. The PCR contained 60 Vbeta and 13 Jbeta primers. Generated by immunoSEQ multiplex PCR, the TCRdb table keeps only in-frame clones and is missing some. The repertoire holds some 220,000 clones, with about 77% as singletons. The entry originates in a study of cytomegalovirus exposure and HLA in healthy donors. Findings and limits, study-wide: The study had only CMV serostatus as immune exposure information.

CDR3 length equals 13 residues. CDR1 and CDR2 (germline): MNHEY, SVGAGI. V was cut by 8 bases and J by 2 bases, with 13 bases left in between. The TCR was taken from a boy younger than 18 in good health and CMV-seronegative. The sample comprised PBMCs. The chain links TRBV6-5 to TRBJ2-7; maybe TRBD2 (5 bases). The CDR3 DNA reads TGTGCCAGCCTGAACACCGGGACCTACGAGCAGTACTTC. Its translation is CASLNTGTYEQYF.